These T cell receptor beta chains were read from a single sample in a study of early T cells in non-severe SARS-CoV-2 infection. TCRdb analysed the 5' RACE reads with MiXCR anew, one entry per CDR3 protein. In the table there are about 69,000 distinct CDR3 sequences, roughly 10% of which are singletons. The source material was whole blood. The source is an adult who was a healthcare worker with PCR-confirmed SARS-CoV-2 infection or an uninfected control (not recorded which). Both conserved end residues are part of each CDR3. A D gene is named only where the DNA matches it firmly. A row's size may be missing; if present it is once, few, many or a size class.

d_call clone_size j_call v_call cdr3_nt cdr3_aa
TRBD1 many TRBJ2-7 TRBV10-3 TGTGCCATCAGTGAGCCCGGAGGGACAGGGATCTACGAGCAGTACTTC CAISEPGGTGIYEQYF
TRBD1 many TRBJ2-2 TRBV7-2 TGTGCCAGCAGCCAAATGACAGGGGGATACACCGGGGAGCTGTTTTTT CASSQMTGGYTGELFF
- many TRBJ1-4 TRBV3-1 TGTGCCAGCAGCCACGCGACTAATGAAAAACTGTTTTTT CASSHATNEKLFF
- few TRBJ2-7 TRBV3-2 TGTGCCAGCAGCCAAGGCCCCGGACTAGCGGCTCCCTACGAGCAGTACTTC CASSQGPGLAAPYEQYF
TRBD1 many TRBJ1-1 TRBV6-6 TGTGCCAGCATCAAGGGACAGGCTATGAACACTGAAGCTTTCTTT CASIKGQAMNTEAFF
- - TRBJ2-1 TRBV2 TGTGCCAGCACTAGTTTTCATGAGCAGTTCTTC CASTSFHEQFF
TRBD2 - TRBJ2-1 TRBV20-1 TGCAGTGCTAGAGGGACTAGCGGGACCAATGAGCAGTTCTTC CSARGTSGTNEQFF
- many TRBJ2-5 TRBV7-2 TGTGCCAGCAGCGTAGACAGGTACCAAGAGACCCAGTACTTC CASSVDRYQETQYF
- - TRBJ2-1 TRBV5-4 TGTGCCAGCAGCTCAAGGACCGCAAGCTCCTACAATGAGCAGTTCTTC CASSSRTASSYNEQFF
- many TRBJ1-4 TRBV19 TGTGCCAGTACCCCGAGTGGGGGTGCCTGGGAGGAAAAACTGTTTTTT CASTPSGGAWEEKLFF
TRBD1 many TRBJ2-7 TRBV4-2 TGTGCCAGCAGCCAACCGGGACAGAGGAACTACGAGCAGTACTTC CASSQPGQRNYEQYF
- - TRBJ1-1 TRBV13 TGTGCCAGCAGCCCCTACCCCGGATACACTGAAGCTTTCTTT CASSPYPGYTEAFF
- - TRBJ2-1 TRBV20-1 TGCAGTGCTAGTTCGTCCTGGGATGAGCAGTTCTTC CSASSSWDEQFF
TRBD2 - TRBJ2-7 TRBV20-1 TGCAGTGCTGCCCGCGGGACTAGCGGGAGGAACGCCCTCGACGAGCAGTACTTC CSAARGTSGRNALDEQYF
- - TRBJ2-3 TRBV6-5 TGTGCCAGCAGTTACTTACGGGGCTCTAGCACAGATACGCAGTATTTT CASSYLRGSSTDTQYF
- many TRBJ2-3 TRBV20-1 TGCAGTGCTAGTTTTGGGGGAACAGATACGCAGTATTTT CSASFGGTDTQYF
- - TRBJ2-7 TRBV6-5 TGTGCCAGCAGCCCGTACCCGAACGAGCAGTACTTC CASSPYPNEQYF
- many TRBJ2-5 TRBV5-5 TGTGCCAGCAGCCCCAGGTGGGGGCAAGAGACCCAGTACTTC CASSPRWGQETQYF
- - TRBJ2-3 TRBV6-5 TGTGCCAGCGGCGGCACAGATACGCAGTATTTT CASGGTDTQYF
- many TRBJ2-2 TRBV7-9 TGTGCCAGCAGCTTCGAAGCCGGGGAGCTGTTTTTT CASSFEAGELFF
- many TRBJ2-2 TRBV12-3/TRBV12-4 TGTGCCAGCAGGCCGACAGGGAACACCGGGGAGCTGTTTTTT CASRPTGNTGELFF
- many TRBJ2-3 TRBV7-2 TGTGCCAGCAGCCCAGGCCCTGGGGTCTATACGCAGTATTTT CASSPGPGVYTQYF
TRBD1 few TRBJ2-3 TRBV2 TGTGCCAACTTAAACTGGTACAGGGGGCCAGGACATGGCACAGATACGCAGTATTTT CANLNWYRGPGHGTDTQYF
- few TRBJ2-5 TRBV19 TGTGCCAGTAGTATAGGAGGGAACCAAGAGACCCAGTACTTC CASSIGGNQETQYF
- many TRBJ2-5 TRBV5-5 TGTGCCAGCAGCCTTGCAGGGGCCCAAGAGACCCAGTACTTC CASSLAGAQETQYF
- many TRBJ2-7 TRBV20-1 TGCAGTGCTATTACAGGGATACACGAGCAGTACTTC CSAITGIHEQYF
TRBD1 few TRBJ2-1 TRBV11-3 TGTGCCAGCAGTGTCCGTGGGACAGGGGCCAATGAGCAGTTCTTC CASSVRGTGANEQFF
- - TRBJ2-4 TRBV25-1 TGTGCCAGCAGTGAACCGGGGAAAAACATTCAGTACTTC CASSEPGKNIQYF
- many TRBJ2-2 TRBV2 TGTGCCAGCAACGGCGGCCCGAACACCGGGGAGCTGTTTTTT CASNGGPNTGELFF
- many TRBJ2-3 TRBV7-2 TGTGCCAGCAGCTCGGGGCTAGCCCCAGATACGCAGTATTTT CASSSGLAPDTQYF
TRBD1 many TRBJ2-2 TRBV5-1 TGCGCCAGCAGCTTGGCCCCAGGGGGCCACACCGGGGAGCTGTTTTTT CASSLAPGGHTGELFF
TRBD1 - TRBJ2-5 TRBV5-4 TGTGCCAGCAGCTCTAGGGACAGGGGAGAGACCCAGTACTTC CASSSRDRGETQYF
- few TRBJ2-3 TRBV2 TGTGCCAGCAGTGAAGGGTTGGGGAGCACAGATACGCAGTATTTT CASSEGLGSTDTQYF
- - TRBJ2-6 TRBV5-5 TGTGCCAGCAGCTCCTCTTCGGGCCGCCGCTCTGGGGCCAACGTCCTGACTTTC CASSSSSGRRSGANVLTF
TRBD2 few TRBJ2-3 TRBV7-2 TGTGCCAGCGGGACTAGCGCCGATACGCAGTATTTT CASGTSADTQYF
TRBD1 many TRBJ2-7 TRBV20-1 TGCAGTGCCGAACCGGACAGGGGGGAGCAGTACTTC CSAEPDRGEQYF
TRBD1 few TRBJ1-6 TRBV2 TGTGCCAGCAGGGGGGACAGGGATGATTCACCCCTCCACTTT CASRGDRDDSPLHF
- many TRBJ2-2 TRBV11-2 TGTGCCAGCAGCTCCCTTGCGGGCAGTAGTAACACCGGGGAGCTGTTTTTT CASSSLAGSSNTGELFF
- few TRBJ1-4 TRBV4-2 TGTGCCAGCAGCCAAGTAGGGACGAAAAAACTGTTTTTT CASSQVGTKKLFF
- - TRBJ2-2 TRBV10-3 TGTGCCATCAGGGCAGGGGCATCGAACACCGGGGAGCTGTTTTTT CAIRAGASNTGELFF
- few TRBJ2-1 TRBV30 TGTGCCTGGAGTCCGGGAGTCAATGAGCAGTTCTTC CAWSPGVNEQFF
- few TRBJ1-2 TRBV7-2 TGTGCCAGCAGCTTAGTGGCAGGGGAGGCCTATGGCTACACCTTC CASSLVAGEAYGYTF
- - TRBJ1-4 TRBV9 TGTGCCAGCAGCGCATCCCTTGCAACTAATGAAAAACTGTTTTTT CASSASLATNEKLFF
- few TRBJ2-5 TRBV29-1 TGCAGCGTTGGAACGAACCAAGAGACCCAGTACTTC CSVGTNQETQYF
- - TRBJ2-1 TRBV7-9 TGTGCCAGTACCGCTGGTAGGGAGCAGTTCTTC CASTAGREQFF
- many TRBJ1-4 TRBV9 TGTGCCAGCAGCCCAATAGGGAGCGGTGAAAAACTGTTTTTT CASSPIGSGEKLFF
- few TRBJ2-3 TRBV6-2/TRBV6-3 TGTGCCAGCAGTTACTCGCGTTTGAGGCCCACAGATACGCAGTATTTT CASSYSRLRPTDTQYF
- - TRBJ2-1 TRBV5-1 TGCGCCAGCAGCTTAGCTCGGGGTAACAATGAGCAGTTCTTC CASSLARGNNEQFF
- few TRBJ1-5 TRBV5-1 TGCGCCAGCAGCCCCGGGGCGTATAGCAATCAGCCCCAGCATTTT CASSPGAYSNQPQHF
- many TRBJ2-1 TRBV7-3 TGTGCCAGCAGCTTAATAGCGGCCCTCTACAATGAGCAGTTCTTC CASSLIAALYNEQFF
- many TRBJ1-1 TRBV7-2 TGTGCCAGCAGCTTAGACAACAGGGCCACTGAAGCTTTCTTT CASSLDNRATEAFF
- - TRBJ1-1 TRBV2 TGTGCCAGCAGCGGGCTAGGGGGTTCGAACACTGAAGCTTTCTTT CASSGLGGSNTEAFF